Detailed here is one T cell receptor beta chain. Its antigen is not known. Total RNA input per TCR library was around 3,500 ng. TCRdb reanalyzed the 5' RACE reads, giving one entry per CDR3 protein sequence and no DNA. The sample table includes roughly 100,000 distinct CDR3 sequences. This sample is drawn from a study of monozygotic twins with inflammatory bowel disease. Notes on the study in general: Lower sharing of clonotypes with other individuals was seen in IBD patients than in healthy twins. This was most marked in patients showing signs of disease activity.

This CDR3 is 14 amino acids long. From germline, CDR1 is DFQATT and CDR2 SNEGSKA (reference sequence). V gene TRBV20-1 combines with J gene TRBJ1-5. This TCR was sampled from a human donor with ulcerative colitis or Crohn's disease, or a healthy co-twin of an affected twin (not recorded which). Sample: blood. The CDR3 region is CSARDKSGGRPQHF.